Below are 28 T cell receptor beta chains sequenced from a single sample in a study of regulatory T cells in long-lasting Graves disease (dated by TCRdb to the early 2020s). The library relied on multiplex PCR. Reads for this sample came from an Illumina HiSeq 4000. iRepertoire HTBI primers and Arm-PCR amplification of CDR3 regions were used to construct TCR beta libraries. TCRdb ran its own pipeline on the public reads, namely fastp trimming at Q25 and MiXCR clone calling, and kept in-frame beta chains. Each entry is one CDR3 protein sequence, shown with its most common DNA and genes. For this sample there are roughly 510,000 distinct CDR3 sequences; about 16% appear just once. The biggest ten clones account for about 11% of the sample. The time point label, read with the paper, signifies: newly diagnosed GD, antithyroid drugs for less than 3 months. For both TCR sequencing and RNA sequencing, RNA was extracted from PBMCs using TRIzol.

This sample also belongs to another study, concerning T cells in Graves' hyperthyroidism and ophthalmopathy.

The sequencing here drew on peripheral blood mononuclear cells (PBMCs), taken at new diagnosis, from a patient treated with antithyroid drugs. Receptors originate from a man younger than 35 with Graves disease. Donor details come from another sample of the same person, matched by shared clones.

This clonotype was detected only a few times. One end of the junction varies from germline; a read error may be responsible. The chain recombines TRBV2 with TRBJ2-1; the D gene is possibly TRBD2 (5 bases). From germline, CDR1 is SNHLY and CDR2 FYNNEI. CDR3 size: 15 residues. The CDR3 protein is CASSEAASSYNEQLF. CDR3 nucleotides: TGTGCCAGCAGTGAAGCTGCTAGCAGCTACAATGAGCAGCTCTTC.

In its sample, this clonotype was seen a few times. The gene calls are TRBV15 and TRBJ2-2, with 9 bases aligning to TRBD2. Germline CDR1 LNHNV, CDR2 YYDKDF (reference sequence). V was clipped by 3 bases and J by 4 bases; unmatched bases: 9. CDR3 size: 17 residues. The CDR3 loop reads CATSSLGTSPFTGELFF. The CDR3 DNA sequence: TGTGCCACCAGCAGTCTAGGGACTAGCCCTTTCACCGGGGAGCTGTTTTTT.

This clonotype was picked up many times. The chain uses TRBV28 and TRBJ1-1; unclear D gene. The CDR3 is 13 amino acids. CDR1 and CDR2 from the germline V gene are MDHEN and SYDVKM. The V gene lost 2 bases and the J gene lost 6 bases, with 10 bases spanning the gap. This CDR3 is CASSLGQWAEAFF. In DNA form, the CDR3 reads TGTGCCAGCAGTTTAGGGCAGTGGGCTGAAGCTTTCTTT. Supplemented by reference TRBV28 and TRBJ1-1, the full variable domain reads DVKVTQSSRYLVKRTGEKVFLECVQDMDHENMFWYRQDPGLGLRLIYFSYDVKMKEKGDIPEGYSVSREKKERFSLILESASTNQTSMYLCASSLGQWAEAFFGQGTRLTVV.

This clonotype occurred many times. This chain connects TRBV7-3 to TRBJ2-7, with 7 bases fitting TRBD2. The trim removed 7 bases at V and 1 base at J, leaving 7 bases unmatched. Germline-derived CDR1 and CDR2 are SGHTA and FQGTGA. CDR3 length: 14 amino acids. DNA for the CDR3: TGTGCCAGCAAACAGGCTAGCGGTTCCTACGAGCAGTACTTC. This codes for CASKQASGSYEQYF.

Points on this clonotype: A much larger clone sits a single nucleotide away, making a read error possible. The CDR3 DNA reads as TGCGCCAGCAGCCCTGAGTCCCACGAGCAGTACTTC. Translating it yields CASSPESHEQYF. The chain has TRBV5-1 and TRBJ2-7; D is uncertain. The CDR3 totals 12 residues. V lost 4 bases to trimming and J lost 5 bases, with 10 bases between them. From germline, CDR1 is SGHRS and CDR2 YFSETQ.

This chain links TRBV5-5 with TRBJ1-2; TRBD1 is a possible D gene (6 bases). Trimming left V 0 bases short and J 5 bases short, with 11 bases between. The germline V gene encodes CDR1 SGHKS and CDR2 YYEKEE (reference sequence). This CDR3 is 14 amino acids long. DNA for the CDR3: TGTGCCAGCAGCTTGGAGGGGGTTCGGTATGGCTACACCTTC. Its translation: CASSLEGVRYGYTF.

This clonotype was seen repeatedly, ten times or more. The V call is TRBV6-1, the J call TRBJ1-2; 10 positions match TRBD1. The CDR3 has 17 residues. Losses at the gene ends were 6 bases for V and 4 bases for J; bases not matched to a gene: 14. Germline CDR1 and CDR2: MNHNS and SASEGT. The CDR3 sequence: CASSPPGQGLVGYGYTF. The CDR3 nucleotides are TGTGCCAGCAGCCCACCGGGACAGGGGCTGGTGGGCTATGGCTACACCTTC.

This clonotype has at least ten counts. The chain employs TRBV28 and TRBJ2-3; D might be TRBD1 or TRBD2, each matching 5 bases. CDR1 is MDHEN, CDR2 SYDVKM, per germline. CDR3 length: 16 residues. The V and J ends lost 8 bases and 2 bases respectively, with 20 bases between them. DNA of the CDR3: TGTGCCAGCGCCCCTGACCAGGGAGTTTCCACAGATACGCAGTATTTT. It codes for CASAPDQGVSTDTQYF.

The sample holds a few counts of this clonotype. The chain couples TRBV29-1 to TRBJ1-6; 7 bases are a match to TRBD1. With V trimmed by 6 bases and J by 9 bases, 14 bases remained unmatched. From germline, CDR1 is SQVTM and CDR2 ANQGSEA. The length of the CDR3 is 15 residues. The CDR3 region is CSVRVPTGSGSPLHF. Here the CDR3 DNA reads TGCAGCGTCCGAGTCCCGACAGGGTCCGGTTCACCCCTCCACTTT.

V usage is TRBV3-1 and J usage is TRBJ2-2, with D perhaps matching TRBD2 (6 bases). CDR3 length: 16 residues. Per germline, CDR1 LGHDT and CDR2 YNNKEL (reference sequence). V lost 6 bases to trimming and J lost 0 bases, with 14 bases between them. The CDR3 here is CASSRRTGANTGELFF. Here the CDR3 DNA reads TGTGCCAGCAGTCGCCGAACGGGAGCGAACACCGGGGAGCTGTTTTTT.

The chain recombines TRBV7-9 with TRBJ2-1; D remains ambiguous. This CDR3 is 13 amino acids long. Germline loops: CDR1 SEHNR, CDR2 FQNEAQ (reference sequence). Trimming took 2 bases from V and 8 from J, leaving 10 bases between them. The CDR3 DNA sequence: TGTGCCAGCAGCTTATCGATGAGTTATGAGCAGTTCTTC. It encodes CASSLSMSYEQFF.

This clonotype was detected only a few times. The chain joins TRBV4-1 to TRBJ2-7; D is possibly TRBD1 (5 bases). V was clipped by 1 base and J by 4 bases, with 17 bases between them. This CDR3 has 16 amino acids. CDR1 MGHRA and CDR2 YSYEKL come from the germline V gene. The CDR3 protein is CASSQGGRRGWYEQYF. For the CDR3, the DNA is TGCGCCAGCAGCCAAGGGGGTCGTAGGGGTTGGTACGAGCAGTACTTC.

This clonotype was detected a few times. The germline gene is not matched at one end of the junction; a read error may be the cause. The chain links TRBV6-2 or TRBV6-3 to TRBJ2-1; the match to TRBD2 covers 9 bases. The DNA end is more similar to TRBJ2-7, so the J call may be wrong. Germline values: CDR1 MNHEY, CDR2 SVGEGT. CDR3 length equals 16 residues. The CDR3 is CATTHSGRINTYGQYF. CDR3 nucleotide sequence: TGTGCCACCACACACAGCGGGAGGATCAACACCTACGGGCAGTACTTC.

This clonotype was counted ten times or more. V and J are TRBV13 and TRBJ1-1, with TRBD1 as a possible D gene (5 bases). Germline values: CDR1 PRHDT, CDR2 FYEKMQ (reference sequence). The CDR3 covers 14 residues. Between the trimmed V and J ends, which lost 5 bases and 1 base, there was a span of 11 bases. The chain's CDR3 is CASSPLTGNTEAFF. The DNA of the CDR3 is TGTGCCAGCAGCCCCCTCACAGGGAACACTGAAGCTTTCTTT.

J is TRBJ2-3 and V is TRBV5-1; 7 bases agree with TRBD2. Germline-derived CDR1 and CDR2 are SGHRS and YFSETQ. The junction had 12 bases not matched to a gene; V was cut back by 5 bases and J by 0 bases. The CDR3 is 17 residues long. The CDR3 region is CASRSGAGDPSTDTQYF. For the CDR3, the DNA is TGCGCCAGCAGAAGCGGGGCCGGGGACCCTAGCACAGATACGCAGTATTTT.

This clonotype was seen at least ten times. The gene calls are TRBV5-1 and TRBJ1-1, with 7 bases fitting TRBD1. The junction had 5 bases not matched to a gene; V was cut back by 5 bases and J by 4 bases. The CDR3 length is 13 residues. The V gene's germline CDR1 is SGHRS and CDR2 YFSETQ. CDR3 protein: CASSTGAGTEAFF. The DNA for the CDR3 is TGCGCCAGCAGTACAGGGGCCGGCACTGAAGCTTTCTTT. The full variable domain, in which reference TRBV5-1 and TRBJ1-1 provide the parts outside the CDR3, is KAGVTQTPRYLIKTRGQQVTLSCSPISGHRSVSWYQQTPGQGLQFLFEYFSETQRNKGNFPGRFSGRQFSNSRSEMNVSTLELGDSALYLCASSTGAGTEAFFGQGTRLTVV.

The CDR3 DNA reads TGTGCCAGCTCACCAATCCAAGGCGAAGCTTTCTTT. It translates to CASSPIQGEAFF. This chain links TRBV18 with TRBJ1-1, with D unclear. In germline, CDR1 is KGHSH, CDR2 LQKENI. With 2 bases removed from V and 8 bases from J, the gap between germline ends came to 9 bases. The CDR3 runs to 12 residues.

This clonotype was counted a few times. The chain carries TRBV6-1 and TRBJ1-1; D not resolved. Trimming took off 6 bases at V and 1 base at J, with 12 bases between the two ends. The V gene's germline CDR1 is MNHNS and CDR2 SASEGT. The CDR3 spans 14 residues. CDR3 amino acids: CASRVNGRNTEAFF. The CDR3 DNA is TGTGCCAGCAGGGTAAACGGGAGGAACACTGAAGCTTTCTTT.

This clonotype was seen at least ten times. The chain recombines TRBV5-1 with TRBJ1-4; maybe TRBD1 (5 bases). Trimming took off 4 bases at V and 3 bases at J, with 10 bases between the two ends. Germline V lookup: CDR1 SGHRS, CDR2 YFSETQ. This CDR3 comprises 14 residues. The CDR3 DNA reads TGCGCCAGCAGCCCTGGGGGTCCTAATGAAAAACTGTTTTTT. Protein: CASSPGGPNEKLFF.

This clonotype was picked up many times. The rearrangement joins TRBV18 to TRBJ2-3, with TRBD2 matching over 11 bases. Per germline, CDR1 KGHSH and CDR2 LQKENI. The V segment lost 3 bases and the J segment 4 bases; nucleotides outside the gene matches: 6. The CDR3 loop spans 16 amino acids. The DNA of the CDR3 is TGTGCCAGCTCACCCTTAGCGGGAGGGCCAGCAGATACGCAGTATTTT. As protein: CASSPLAGGPADTQYF.

This clonotype has at least ten counts. This chain joins TRBV6-1 and TRBJ1-2; D gene unclear. The CDR3 extends over 13 amino acids. Germline lookup yields CDR1 MNHNS and CDR2 SASEGT. The germline V and J ends were trimmed by 7 bases and 5 bases, with 14 bases remaining between them. The CDR3 DNA reads as TGTGCCAGCACGAGCCGCGTTGGGTATGGCTACACCTTC. It is translated as CASTSRVGYGYTF.

This clonotype was recorded at least ten times. CDR3 amino acids: CASSLQTGYEQYF. The CDR3 DNA is TGTGCCAGCAGTCTCCAGACAGGCTACGAGCAGTACTTC. This chain uses TRBV27 with TRBJ2-7, with D possibly being TRBD1 (6 bases). The V end was cut by 5 bases, the J end by 3 bases, with 11 bases between. This CDR3 is 13 amino acids long. CDR1 is MNHEY and CDR2 is SMNVEV in the germline V gene (reference sequence).

This clonotype has only a few counts. The rearrangement uses TRBV7-2 and TRBJ1-2; the D gene is possibly TRBD1 (5 bases). The V gene lost 1 base and the J gene lost 0 bases, with 15 bases spanning the gap. In germline, CDR1 is SGHTA, CDR2 FQGNSA. This CDR3 is 17 amino acids long. The CDR3 coding sequence is TGTGCCAGCAGCTTAGTATTCAGGGCTGTAACTAACTATGGCTACACCTTC. It encodes CASSLVFRAVTNYGYTF.

The V and J genes are TRBV5-1 and TRBJ1-1; D gene unclear. This CDR3 contains 14 residues. Trimming took off 0 bases at V and 5 bases at J, with 11 bases between the two ends. Germline loops: CDR1 SGHRS, CDR2 YFSETQ. The CDR3 DNA reads TGCGCCAGCAGCTTGGAGCGGGGATATACTGAAGCTTTCTTT. It translates to CASSLERGYTEAFF.

DNA for the CDR3: TGTGCCATCAGTGAGCGGTCAGGGGGCGGAGGCTACACCTTC. This translates into CAISERSGGGGYTF. The chain carries TRBV10-3 and TRBJ1-2; 8 bases are a match to TRBD1. V was clipped by 2 bases and J by 8 bases; unmatched bases: 7. Germline V gene data show CDR1 as ENHRY and CDR2 as SYGVKD. The CDR3 loop spans 14 amino acids.

A few counts support this clonotype. The V call is TRBV18, the J call TRBJ2-1; maybe TRBD2 (5 bases). V lost 2 bases to trimming and J lost 6 bases, with 14 bases between them. This CDR3 is built from 15 residues. The germline V gene encodes CDR1 KGHSH and CDR2 LQKENI. The CDR3 loop is CASSPARGMGNEQFF. CDR3 nucleotide sequence: TGTGCCAGCTCACCAGCTCGAGGGATGGGCAATGAGCAGTTCTTC.

In its sample, this clonotype was seen many times. The chain joins TRBV11-1 to TRBJ2-1, with D perhaps matching TRBD2 (5 bases). Per germline, CDR1 SGHAT and CDR2 FQDESV (reference sequence). V shed 4 bases and J shed 7 bases, with 20 bases lying between them. The CDR3 runs to 16 residues. The CDR3 DNA reads TGTGCCAGCAGCTCGTACCTAAGATCATCGGGGAATGAGCAGTTCTTC. This codes for CASSSYLRSSGNEQFF.

A few counts support this clonotype. V usage is TRBV12-3 or TRBV12-4 and J usage is TRBJ1-6, with TRBD1 matching 7 bases. This CDR3 contains 14 residues. The V and J ends lost 6 bases and 7 bases, in that order; junction bases with no gene match: 6. The CDR3 DNA sequence: TGTGCCAGCAGCCAGGGACAGCCCAATTCACCCCTCCACTTT. Translating gives CASSQGQPNSPLHF.